This paragraph covers one T cell receptor (beta chain) sequence. Its cognate antigen is unknown. This sample was included in a study of OX40 agonist ivuxolimab in advanced cancers. Overall study: Mean age roughly 65 years, range 23 to 79; around 80% male. The study, taken as a whole, reports: At 0.1 to 3.0 mg/kg, CD4+ and CD8+ blood T cells expanded clonally by week 6. Those patients achieving a partial response at 0.1-3.0 mg/kg showed among the lowest clonal expansion. Antigen targets of the expanded peripheral T cells went undetermined.

Per germline, CDR1 SGHRS and CDR2 YFSETQ. Trimming removed 1 base from V and 4 bases from J; junction bases left unmatched: 5. This CDR3 is built from 16 residues. Here immunoSEQ multiplex PCR was the method, and the copy in TCRdb shows in-frame clones only, minus some. This sample yields some 45,000 clones, of which approximately 91% are seen a single time; around 20% belongs to the top ten. The sequence was obtained from an adult with an advanced solid tumor such as melanoma, head and neck, liver or kidney cancer. The chain uses TRBV5-1 and TRBJ2-1; 10 bases map to TRBD2. The material was CD4+ or CD8+ T cells sorted from blood, obtained in a trial of the OX40 agonist ivuxolimab. This chain's CDR3 is CASSLPLAGKYNEQFF. CDR3 nucleotide sequence: TGCGCCAGCAGCTTGCCACTAGCGGGGAAATACAATGAGCAGTTCTTC.